This TCR beta chain was identified during a study of T cells in Graves' hyperthyroidism and ophthalmopathy. Study-level points and caveats: Researchers found most expanded thyroid clonotypes above 0.001 in blood as well.

Amplified TCR beta CDR3 regions derived from RNA transcripts. RT-PCR in the first round (using the HTBI primer set) targeted the TCR CDR3. A single record per CDR3 protein comes from TCRdb applying MiXCR to the multiplex PCR reads. The sample records fewer than 650,000 distinct CDR3 sequences, roughly 15% being singletons. The authors obtained PBMCs from around 11 ml of fresh peripheral blood. This clonotype was recorded many times. The antigen is not known. Trimming removed 4 bases from V and 4 bases from J; junction bases left unmatched: 9. Germline V gives CDR1 MNHEY, CDR2 SVGEGT. This CDR3 is built from 15 residues.

V is TRBV6-2 or TRBV6-3 and J is TRBJ2-7; 8 bases fit TRBD2. Sequencing was performed on blood. This sequence originates from a woman aged 40 to 50 with Graves' hyperthyroidism. The CDR3 loop reads CASSSSPGLGYEQYF. DNA for the CDR3: TGTGCCAGCAGTTCCTCCCCGGGACTAGGATACGAGCAGTACTTC.